This T cell receptor (beta chain) emerged from a study of shared clonotypes between healthy human individuals. None of the donors, who were healthy HIV-negative adults, had recently had acute infections or vaccinations. Trimming cost V 2 bases and J 5 bases, with 3 bases left between them. The length of the CDR3 is 11 residues. Germline V CDR1 and CDR2: MNHNS, SASEGT. A note on this clone: This sample includes further DNA sequences coding for the same CDR3.

Only in-frame clones appear in the TCRdb table, and some are missing; sequencing was by immunoSEQ multiplex PCR. The table shows millions of clones, with 85% to 95% occurring only once. The receptor was derived from a man in his late teens or twenties in good health. Some clones in this sample may be carry-over from other donors' samples. The chain couples TRBV6-1 to TRBJ1-1; D remains ambiguous. The source material was naive CD4+ T cells from PBMCs. Specified subset: CD45RA+ positively selected. CDR3 bases: TGTGCCAGCAGTGAATATACTGAAGCTTTCTTT. This sequence encodes CASSEYTEAFF.